The next 10 T cell receptor beta chains were all read from a single sample in a study of blood T cell repertoires in COVID-19. Here immunoSEQ multiplex PCR was the method, and the copy in TCRdb shows in-frame clones only, minus some. The table lists about 250,000 clones, about 80% of them singletons, with around 3.5% in the top ten. The sample was PBMCs or T cells enriched from blood (not recorded which). Receptors originate from a man aged 45-65 years who had recovered from COVID-19.

The genes are TRBV4-1 and TRBJ2-2; D is possibly TRBD1 (5 bases). CDR3 length equals 16 residues. Trimming stripped 0 bases from V and 4 bases from J, with 12 bases between. CDR1 and CDR2 from the germline V gene are MGHRA and YSYEKL. The DNA for the CDR3 is TGCGCCAGCAGCCAAGATAGGGGAAAGAGCACCGGGGAGCTGTTTTTT. This translates into CASSQDRGKSTGELFF.

The chain joins TRBV7-2 to TRBJ2-7; D is perhaps TRBD2 (6 bases). Germline CDR1 reads SGHTA; CDR2 reads FQGNSA. CDR3 length: 14 residues. The V end was cut by 1 base, the J end by 9 bases, with 16 bases between. CDR3 in amino acids: CASSLGMIGGAQYF. CDR3 in DNA: TGTGCCAGCAGCTTAGGGATGATCGGGGGTGCGCAGTACTTC.

The chain recombines TRBV27 with TRBJ1-2; possible D gene TRBD1, 6 bases. Per germline, CDR1 MNHEY and CDR2 SMNVEV (reference sequence). The CDR3 has 17 amino acids. The V end was cut by 4 bases, the J end by 4 bases, with 22 bases between. This CDR3 reads CASSSWGGLSATYGYTF. The DNA for the CDR3 is TGTGCCAGCAGTTCCTGGGGGGGGCTATCTGCTACCTATGGCTACACCTTC.

This chain links TRBV29-1 with TRBJ1-2; 10 positions agree with TRBD1. J lost 6 bases, V lost 5 bases, and 6 bases had no gene match. Germline loops: CDR1 SQVTM, CDR2 ANQGSEA. The CDR3 runs to 13 residues. Written as DNA, the CDR3 is TGCAGCGTTCCGGGACAGGGGACGAATGGCTACACCTTC. This sequence encodes CSVPGQGTNGYTF.

The V call is TRBV6-2 or TRBV6-3, the J call TRBJ1-2; D might be TRBD1 (5 bases). The CDR3 covers 15 residues. Deletions cut 5 bases from V and 6 bases from J, with 19 bases between. CDR1 is MNHEY and CDR2 is SVGEGT in the germline V gene. The CDR3, as DNA: TGTGCCAGCAGTCTTCCGGGCCGGGGGAAACATGGCTACACCTTC. Translated: CASSLPGRGKHGYTF.

This chain uses TRBV11-3 with TRBJ2-5; D gene unclear. Germline V gene lookup returns CDR1 SGHNT and CDR2 YENEEA. The ends were cut back, 5 bases at V and 4 bases at J, with 5 bases in the middle. The CDR3 loop spans 11 amino acids. In DNA form, the CDR3 reads TGTGCCAGCAGCCGAGCAGAGACCCAGTACTTC. Its translation is CASSRAETQYF.

This chain links TRBV28 with TRBJ1-5, with 7 positions matching TRBD1. Trimming cost V 5 bases and J 6 bases; bases outside gene matches: 7. The CDR3 covers 14 residues. Germline V gene data show CDR1 as MDHEN and CDR2 as SYDVKM. In DNA form, the CDR3 reads TGTGCCAGCAGTCTGACAGGGATTACTCAGCCCCAGCATTTT. Amino acids: CASSLTGITQPQHF. Supplemented by reference TRBV28 and TRBJ1-5, the full variable domain reads DVKVTQSSRYLVKRTGEKVFLECVQDMDHENMFWYRQDPGLGLRLIYFSYDVKMKEKGDIPEGYSVSREKKERFSLILESASTNQTSMYLCASSLTGITQPQHFGDGTRLSIL.

The rearrangement joins TRBV6-5 to TRBJ1-2; D perhaps matches TRBD1 (6 bases). Trimming pared 4 bases from V and 5 bases from J, leaving 11 bases between. CDR3 size: 13 residues. In germline, CDR1 is MNHEY, CDR2 SVGAGI. The DNA of the CDR3 is TGTGCCAGCAGTTTAGGACAGCTTTATGGCTACACCTTC. Encoded protein: CASSLGQLYGYTF.

The chain carries TRBV12-5 and TRBJ1-5; D is possibly TRBD1 (5 bases). The germline V gene has CDR1 LGHNT and CDR2 FRNRAP. This CDR3 has 16 amino acids. Trimming took off 1 base at V and 0 bases at J, with 10 bases between the two ends. The CDR3 spells CASGLAGGYSNQPQHF. In DNA form, the CDR3 reads TGTGCTAGTGGTTTGGCTGGGGGGTATAGCAATCAGCCCCAGCATTTT.

This chain joins TRBV4-2 and TRBJ2-6; TRBD2 might be the D (6 bases). The CDR3 totals 20 residues. Germline-derived CDR1 and CDR2 are LGHNA and YNFKEQ. V lost 7 bases and J 1 base, leaving 26 bases between the germline ends. CDR3 in DNA: TGTGCCAGCACCCAGATAGGGTTTGCCGGGAGCGGGTCTGGGGCCAACGTCCTGACTTTC. The encoded protein is CASTQIGFAGSGSGANVLTF.